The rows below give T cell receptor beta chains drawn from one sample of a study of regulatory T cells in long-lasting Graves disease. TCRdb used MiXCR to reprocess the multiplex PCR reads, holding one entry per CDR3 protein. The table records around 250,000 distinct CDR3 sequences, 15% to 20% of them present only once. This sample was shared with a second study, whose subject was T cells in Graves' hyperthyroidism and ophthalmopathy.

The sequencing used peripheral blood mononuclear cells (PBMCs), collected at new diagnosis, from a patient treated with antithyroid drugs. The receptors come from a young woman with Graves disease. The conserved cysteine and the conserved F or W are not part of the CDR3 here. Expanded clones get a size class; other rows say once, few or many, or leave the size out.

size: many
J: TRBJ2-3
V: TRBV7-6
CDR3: ASSLTITDTQY

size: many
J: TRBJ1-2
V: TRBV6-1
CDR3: ASSELTNYGYT

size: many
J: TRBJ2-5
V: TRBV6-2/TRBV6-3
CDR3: ASSLGQGAETQY

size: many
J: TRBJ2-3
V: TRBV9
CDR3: ASGTPGTDTQY

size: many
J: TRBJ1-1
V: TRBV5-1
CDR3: ASSPPSVGTEAF

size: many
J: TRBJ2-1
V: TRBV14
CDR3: ASSFGASSYNEQF

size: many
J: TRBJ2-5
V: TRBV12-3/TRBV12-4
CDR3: ASSLTPGTSGGLLQETQY

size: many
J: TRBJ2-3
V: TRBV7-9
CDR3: ASSLSTSGVTDTQY

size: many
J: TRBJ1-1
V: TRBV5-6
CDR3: ASSRGPLVATEAF

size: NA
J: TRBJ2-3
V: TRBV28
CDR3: ASSLILAGDTDTQY

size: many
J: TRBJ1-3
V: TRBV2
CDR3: ATLRQAVSGNTIY

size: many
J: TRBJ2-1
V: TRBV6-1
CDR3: ASRQVAGRANEQF

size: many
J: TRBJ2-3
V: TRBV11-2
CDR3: ASSPQLDTQY